A selection of T cell receptor beta chains follows, all from one sample in a study of blood T cell repertoires in COVID-19. The protocol was immunoSEQ multiplex PCR, while the TCRdb copy is restricted to in-frame clones and leaves out a portion. The sample lists 300,000 to 450,000 clones; about 90% were seen once. Sequencing input: PBMCs or T cells enriched from blood (not recorded which). The source is a man younger than 45 who had recovered from COVID-19. The CDR3 runs from the conserved cysteine through the conserved F or W. A D gene is named only where the DNA matches it firmly. Expanded clones get a size class; other rows say once, few or many, or leave the size out.

clone_size: .
v_call: TRBV6-4
d_call: .
j_call: TRBJ1-5
cdr3_aa: CASTWGGQPQHF
cdr3_nt: TGTGCCAGCACTTGGGGGGGTCAGCCCCAGCATTTT

clone_size: .
v_call: TRBV5-4
d_call: TRBD1
j_call: TRBJ1-3
cdr3_aa: CASSPTGSGNTIYF
cdr3_nt: TGTGCCAGCAGCCCGACAGGGTCTGGAAACACCATATATTTT

clone_size: .
v_call: TRBV25-1
d_call: .
j_call: TRBJ1-1
cdr3_aa: CASSGSSPNTEAFF
cdr3_nt: TGTGCCAGCAGCGGGTCCTCACCGAACACTGAAGCTTTCTTT

clone_size: .
v_call: TRBV18
d_call: TRBD1
j_call: TRBJ1-1
cdr3_aa: CASSRRQGDTEAFF
cdr3_nt: TGTGCCAGCTCACGGAGACAGGGCGACACTGAAGCTTTCTTT

clone_size: .
v_call: TRBV7-2
d_call: .
j_call: TRBJ1-1
cdr3_aa: CASSLARPFTGMNTEAFF
cdr3_nt: TGTGCCAGCAGCTTAGCGCGGCCCTTCACAGGGATGAACACTGAAGCTTTCTTT

clone_size: once
v_call: TRBV19
d_call: .
j_call: TRBJ1-2
cdr3_aa: CASSMRYTNYGYTF
cdr3_nt: TGTGCCAGTAGTATGAGATATACTAACTATGGCTACACCTTC

clone_size: .
v_call: TRBV11-1
d_call: .
j_call: TRBJ1-1
cdr3_aa: CASSAQWAGTEAFF
cdr3_nt: TGTGCCAGCAGCGCCCAATGGGCGGGCACTGAAGCTTTCTTT

clone_size: .
v_call: TRBV20-1
d_call: TRBD1
j_call: TRBJ1-4
cdr3_aa: CSASVTGREKLFF
cdr3_nt: TGCAGTGCTAGTGTGACAGGGAGGGAAAAACTGTTTTTT

clone_size: .
v_call: TRBV12-3/TRBV12-4
d_call: .
j_call: TRBJ1-3
cdr3_aa: CASKTGGGNTIYF
cdr3_nt: TGTGCCAGCAAAACGGGGGGTGGAAACACCATATATTTT

clone_size: once
v_call: TRBV19
d_call: TRBD1
j_call: TRBJ2-1
cdr3_aa: CASRISGTESYNEQFF
cdr3_nt: TGTGCCAGTAGAATTTCCGGGACAGAGTCCTACAATGAGCAGTTCTTC

clone_size: .
v_call: TRBV18
d_call: .
j_call: TRBJ1-2
cdr3_aa: CASSETAYGYTF
cdr3_nt: TGTGCCAGCTCAGAGACAGCTTATGGCTACACCTTC

clone_size: .
v_call: TRBV7-6
d_call: .
j_call: TRBJ2-3
cdr3_aa: CASSSQGDTQYF
cdr3_nt: TGTGCCAGCAGCTCCCAGGGAGATACGCAGTATTTT

clone_size: .
v_call: TRBV6-4
d_call: .
j_call: TRBJ1-5
cdr3_aa: CASSEQEGNQPQHF
cdr3_nt: TGTGCCAGTAGCGAGCAGGAAGGCAATCAGCCCCAGCATTTT

clone_size: .
v_call: TRBV3-1/TRBV3-2
d_call: .
j_call: TRBJ1-5
cdr3_aa: CASSQDWGQPQHF
cdr3_nt: TGTGCCAGCAGCCAAGATTGGGGCCAGCCCCAGCATTTT

clone_size: .
v_call: TRBV4-2
d_call: TRBD1
j_call: TRBJ1-1
cdr3_aa: CASSPDRGMNTEAFF
cdr3_nt: TGTGCCAGCAGCCCCGACAGGGGCATGAACACTGAAGCTTTCTTT